The present T cell receptor (beta chain) was sequenced within a study of T-cell reconstitution after alpha-beta-depleted transplantation in children. Construction of the TCRbeta library involved unique molecular identifiers. TCRdb redid the calling of the PCR reads with MiXCR, one entry per CDR3 protein. The sample includes about a million distinct CDR3 sequences, roughly 29% of them seen just once. The sample holds one count of this clonotype. V was shortened by 0 bases and J by 0 bases, with 6 bases between the two germline ends. The germline V gene has CDR1 SGHTA and CDR2 FQGTGA. This CDR3 contains 16 residues.

Specimen: PBMCs, mostly from graft donor cells, collected 360 days after TCRalphabeta/CD19-depleted stem cell transplant. The receptor was derived from a boy less than two years old who had a stem cell transplant for SCID, so the T cells may come from the graft donor. The gene calls are TRBV7-3 and TRBJ2-6; D gene uncertain. For the CDR3, the DNA is TGTGCCAGCAGCTTAACAGCGAACTCTGGGGCCAACGTCCTGACTTTC. Its protein product is CASSLTANSGANVLTF.